Listed below are T cell receptor beta chains from one sample, sequenced in a study of T cell repertoires in cytomegalovirus infection. The antigens for these receptors are not known. TCRdb re-called the reads through MiXCR, storing one row per CDR3 protein. Found here are approximately 910,000 distinct CDR3 sequences, less than 35% of them singletons; the top ten hold over 11%. The sample was cultured CD8+ T cells from PBMCs, taken from culture after CMV antigen stimulation. The receptors come from a human donor in good health (CMV status not recorded). Some clones in this sample may be carry-over from other donors' samples. The CDR3 runs from the conserved cysteine through the conserved F or W. D genes are given only for firm matches. A clone size is listed for some rows: how often the clone was seen (once, few, many), or a class if it is expanded.

j_call v_call cdr3_length clone_size d_call cdr3_aa cdr3_nt
TRBJ2-3 TRBV6-5 16 many TRBD2 CASSYPSTSGGDTQYF TGTGCCAGCAGTTACCCGTCGACTAGCGGGGGCGATACGCAGTATTTT
TRBJ2-5 TRBV6-1 16 few TRBD2 CASSRGLADTQETQYF TGTGCCAGCAGTCGGGGACTAGCGGACACCCAAGAGACCCAGTACTTC
TRBJ1-1 TRBV6-2/TRBV6-3 17 many TRBD1 CASSTRTGETWPSEAFF TGTGCCAGCAGCACTAGGACAGGGGAAACGTGGCCCTCTGAAGCTTTCTTT
TRBJ2-3 TRBV19 14 NA NA CATNRAGITDTQYF TGTGCCACGAACAGGGCAGGGATCACAGATACGCAGTATTTT
TRBJ2-1 TRBV12-3/TRBV12-4 18 NA NA CASSLGVSVGSSYNEQFF TGTGCCAGCAGTTTAGGGGTATCTGTCGGATCGTCCTACAATGAGCAGTTCTTC
TRBJ1-1 TRBV9 14 few NA CASSDGRANTEAFF TGTGCCAGCAGCGATGGCAGGGCAAACACTGAAGCTTTCTTT
TRBJ2-1 TRBV7-2 15 many NA CASSFYPTGNNEQFF TGTGCCAGCAGCTTCTACCCGACCGGGAACAATGAGCAGTTCTTC
TRBJ1-5 TRBV2 14 few NA CASTPTALNQPQHF TGTGCCAGCACCCCGACAGCACTAAATCAGCCCCAGCATTTT
TRBJ1-5 TRBV6-1 15 few NA CASSQDQKGNQPQHF TGTGCCAGCAGCCAAGACCAGAAAGGCAATCAGCCCCAGCATTTT
TRBJ2-1 TRBV18 15 NA NA CASSSPGRSFDEQFF TGTGCCAGCTCATCTCCGGGACGGTCTTTCGATGAGCAGTTCTTC
TRBJ2-1 TRBV11-2 16 NA TRBD2 CASSSGTILPYNEQFF TGTGCCAGCAGCTCCGGGACTATTCTCCCCTACAATGAGCAGTTCTTC
TRBJ2-5 TRBV6-2/TRBV6-3 17 NA TRBD1 CASSNPRTGYDQETQYF TGTGCCAGCAGTAATCCAAGGACAGGGTACGACCAAGAGACCCAGTACTTC
TRBJ2-2 TRBV3-1 15 few TRBD1 CASHTGTGNTGELFF TGTGCCAGCCACACCGGGACAGGGAACACCGGGGAGCTGTTTTTT
TRBJ2-1 TRBV27 12 NA NA CASIGEGNEQFF TGTGCCAGCATTGGAGAAGGGAATGAGCAGTTCTTC
TRBJ1-5 TRBV6-1 15 few TRBD1 CASSVRQGEVGPQHF TGTGCCAGCAGTGTTCGACAGGGAGAAGTGGGGCCCCAGCATTTT
TRBJ2-3 TRBV7-6 16 few NA CASSPQVARVTDTQYF TGTGCCAGCAGCCCCCAAGTGGCGCGGGTCACAGATACGCAGTATTTT
TRBJ1-5 TRBV7-8 15 NA NA CASSHWGKSNQPQHF TGTGCCAGCAGCCATTGGGGGAAAAGCAATCAGCCCCAGCATTTT
TRBJ1-1 TRBV6-5 13 few TRBD1 CASRTDRSTEAFF TGTGCCAGCCGGACGGACAGGAGCACTGAAGCTTTCTTT
TRBJ2-2 TRBV19 12 NA NA CASSIESGELFF TGTGCCAGTAGTATAGAGTCCGGGGAGCTGTTTTTT
TRBJ1-2 TRBV6-2/TRBV6-3 15 NA NA CASTPLPGANYGYTF TGTGCCAGCACCCCCCTTCCAGGGGCCAACTATGGCTACACCTTC
TRBJ1-2 TRBV7-3 14 NA TRBD1 CASSLTTGVYGYTF TGTGCCAGCAGCTTAACTACAGGGGTCTATGGCTACACCTTC
TRBJ2-1 TRBV9 13 NA NA CASSVDLDNEQFF TGTGCCAGCAGCGTAGACTTGGACAATGAGCAGTTCTTC
TRBJ1-1 TRBV24-1 13 NA NA CATSDLGNTEAFF TGTGCCACCAGTGATTTGGGGAACACTGAAGCTTTCTTT
TRBJ1-2 TRBV28 14 many NA CASSSHGEGKGYTF TGTGCCAGCAGCTCGCACGGGGAGGGTAAAGGCTACACCTTC
TRBJ2-7 TRBV29-1 13 NA NA CSVAGGPSHEQYF TGCAGCGTTGCCGGGGGGCCTTCTCACGAGCAGTACTTC
TRBJ2-5 TRBV7-4 19 NA TRBD1 CASSLAYSPGQGDLQTQYF TGTGCCAGCAGCTTAGCCTATAGCCCGGGACAGGGGGACCTGCAGACCCAGTACTTC
TRBJ2-7 TRBV7-9 13 few NA CASSLAGLREQYF TGTGCCAGCAGCTTAGCGGGACTGAGGGAGCAGTACTTC
TRBJ2-2 TRBV7-8 18 NA TRBD1 CASSLGGRGQLYTEELFF TGTGCCAGCAGCTTAGGGGGTCGGGGACAGTTATACACCGAGGAGCTGTTTTTT
TRBJ1-1 TRBV4-3 16 NA TRBD1 CASSQGTGGLGTEAFF TGCGCCAGCAGCCAAGGAACAGGGGGGCTCGGCACTGAAGCTTTCTTT